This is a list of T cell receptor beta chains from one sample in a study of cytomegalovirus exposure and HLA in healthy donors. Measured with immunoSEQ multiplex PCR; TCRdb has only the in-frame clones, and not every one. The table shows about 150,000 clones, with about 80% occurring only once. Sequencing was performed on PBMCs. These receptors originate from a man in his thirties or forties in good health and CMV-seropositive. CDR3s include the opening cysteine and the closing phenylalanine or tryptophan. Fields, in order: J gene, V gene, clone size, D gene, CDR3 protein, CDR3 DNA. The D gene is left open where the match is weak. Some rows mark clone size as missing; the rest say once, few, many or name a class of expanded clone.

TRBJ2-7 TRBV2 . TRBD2 CASIVGTSGSYEQYF TGTGCCAGCATCGTTGGGACTAGCGGCTCCTACGAGCAGTACTTC
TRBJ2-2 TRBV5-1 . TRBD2 CASSRDTGGTGELFF TGCGCCAGCAGTCGGGACACGGGGGGGACCGGGGAGCTGTTTTTT
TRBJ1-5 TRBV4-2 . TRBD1 CASSQATGGNQPQHF TGTGCCAGCAGCCAAGCAACAGGGGGCAATCAGCCCCAGCATTTT
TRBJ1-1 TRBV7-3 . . CASSLDQVSTEAFF TGTGCCAGCAGCTTAGATCAGGTGTCCACTGAAGCTTTCTTT
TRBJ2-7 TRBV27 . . CASSLTVSSGSYEQYF TGTGCCAGCAGTTTAACCGTCTCATCGGGCTCCTACGAGCAGTACTTC
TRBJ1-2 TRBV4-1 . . CASSQDRGGGYTF TGCGCCAGCAGCCAAGATAGGGGGGGTGGCTACACCTTC
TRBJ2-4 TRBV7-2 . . CASSLAGGRAKNIQYF TGTGCCAGCAGCTTAGCGGGGGGTCGGGCCAAAAACATTCAGTACTTC
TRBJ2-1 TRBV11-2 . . CASSLGRGEQFF TGTGCCAGCAGCTTAGGTCGGGGTGAGCAGTTCTTC
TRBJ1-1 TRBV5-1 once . CASSLARTVNTEAFF TGCGCCAGCAGCTTGGCCCGGACAGTGAACACTGAAGCTTTCTTT
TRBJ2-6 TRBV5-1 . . CASSPTGGANVLTF TGCGCCAGCAGCCCTACGGGTGGGGCCAACGTCCTGACTTTC
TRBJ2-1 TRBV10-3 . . CAIREGQYNEQFF TGTGCCATCAGAGAAGGACAGTACAATGAGCAGTTCTTC
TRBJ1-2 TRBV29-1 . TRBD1 CSVDRAYGYTF TGCAGCGTCGACAGGGCCTATGGCTACACCTTC
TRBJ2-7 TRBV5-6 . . CASSFSPDGASEQYF TGTGCCAGCAGCTTTTCGCCCGATGGGGCATCCGAGCAGTACTTC
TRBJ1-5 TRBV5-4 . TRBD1 CASSPGTGNQPQHF TGTGCCAGCAGCCCCGGGACAGGGAATCAGCCCCAGCATTTT
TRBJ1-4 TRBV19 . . CASSSGGSGNEKLFF TGTGCCAGTAGTAGCGGGGGCAGTGGTAATGAAAAACTGTTTTTT
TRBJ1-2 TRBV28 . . CASRAPYGYTF TGTGCCAGCAGGGCCCCCTATGGCTACACCTTC
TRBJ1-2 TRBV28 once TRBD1 CAIQVQGRTYGYTF TGTGCCATCCAAGTACAGGGGAGGACTTATGGCTACACCTTC
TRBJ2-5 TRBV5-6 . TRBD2 CASSLGLLAGASETQYF TGTGCCAGCAGCTTGGGCCTACTAGCGGGAGCGTCAGAGACCCAGTACTTC
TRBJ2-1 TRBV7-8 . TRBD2 CASSWGGLAESYNEQFF TGTGCCAGCAGCTGGGGTGGACTAGCGGAGTCCTACAATGAGCAGTTCTTC
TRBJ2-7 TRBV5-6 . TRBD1 CASSLGQGAYEQYF TGTGCCAGCAGCTTGGGACAGGGGGCCTACGAGCAGTACTTC
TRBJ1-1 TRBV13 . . CASSLGQGRINTEAFF TGTGCCAGCAGCTTAGGGCAGGGGAGAATCAACACTGAAGCTTTCTTT
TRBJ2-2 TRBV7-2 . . CASSKSRQTNTGELFF TGTGCCAGCAGTAAATCCAGACAGACGAACACCGGGGAGCTGTTTTTT
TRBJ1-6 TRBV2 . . CASSDTFRDSPLHF TGTGCCAGCAGTGACACCTTCAGGGATTCACCCCTCCACTTT
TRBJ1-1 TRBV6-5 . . CASSRYTEAFF TGTGCCAGCAGTCGTTACACTGAAGCTTTCTTT
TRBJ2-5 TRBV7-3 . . CASSRSVGPQETQYF TGTGCCAGCAGCCGGTCGGTTGGGCCACAAGAGACCCAGTACTTC
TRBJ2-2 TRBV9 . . CASSVRGSGELFF TGTGCCAGCAGCGTACGCGGGTCCGGGGAGCTGTTTTTT
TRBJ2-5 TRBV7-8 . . CASTVLGVGGETQYF TGTGCCAGCACTGTCCTGGGGGTTGGGGGGGAGACCCAGTACTTC
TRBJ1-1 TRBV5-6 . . CASSLDTYHTEAFF TGTGCCAGCAGCTTGGATACTTATCACACTGAAGCTTTCTTT
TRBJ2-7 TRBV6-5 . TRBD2 CASGPSGSYEQYF TGTGCCAGCGGGCCTAGCGGGTCCTACGAGCAGTACTTC
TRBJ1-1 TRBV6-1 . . CASRVTPMNTEAFF TGTGCCAGCAGAGTGACACCTATGAACACTGAAGCTTTCTTT
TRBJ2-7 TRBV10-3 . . CAISLVAGDYEQYF TGTGCCATCAGTCTCGTGGCAGGGGACTACGAGCAGTACTTC
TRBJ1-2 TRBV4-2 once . CASSQGRSVSNYGYTF TGTGCCAGCAGCCAAGGTCGAAGCGTTTCTAACTATGGCTACACCTTC
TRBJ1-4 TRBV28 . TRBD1 CASSSRTGADEEKLFF TGTGCCAGCAGTTCCAGGACAGGGGCCGACGAGGAAAAACTGTTTTTT
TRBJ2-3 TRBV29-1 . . CSVEDRGLTDTQYF TGCAGCGTTGAAGATCGGGGACTCACAGATACGCAGTATTTT
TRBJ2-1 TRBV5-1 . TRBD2 CASSLELAGGNEQFF TGCGCCAGCAGCTTGGAACTAGCGGGAGGAAATGAGCAGTTCTTC
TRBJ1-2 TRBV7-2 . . CASSLETASYGYTF TGTGCCAGCAGCTTAGAAACAGCCAGCTATGGCTACACCTTC
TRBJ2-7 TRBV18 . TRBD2 CASSRLAGGDHEQYF TGTGCCAGCTCACGACTAGCGGGAGGGGACCACGAGCAGTACTTC
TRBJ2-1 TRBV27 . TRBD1 CASYRGRPGEEQFF TGTGCCAGCTACAGGGGGCGTCCGGGAGAAGAGCAGTTCTTC
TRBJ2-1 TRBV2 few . CASSAQSPYNEQFF TGTGCCAGCAGTGCACAGAGTCCCTACAATGAGCAGTTCTTC
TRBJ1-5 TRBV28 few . CASSSRRVPNQPQHF TGTGCCAGCAGTTCTCGCCGGGTCCCAAATCAGCCCCAGCATTTT
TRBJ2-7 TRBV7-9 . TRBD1 CASSLEGTGSYEQYF TGTGCCAGCAGCTTAGAGGGGACAGGATCGTACGAGCAGTACTTC